The sequence of this T cell receptor beta chain was determined in a study of T cell responses to AZD1222 COVID-19 vaccine. This clone was recorded only once. Its antigen is still unknown. Pooled in the analysis were second doses at about 4 or about 12 weeks. General observations from the study: Across the whole spike, CD4 TCRs peaked at regions 160-218 and 743-854. Increases in Spike-specific TCR breadth and depth were seen after two AZD1222 doses. None of the repertoires were sampled until the peak T cell response had passed.

Repertoires were generated with immunoSEQ multiplex PCR, while TCRdb's copy carries only in-frame clones and drops some. This repertoire shows 100,000 to 150,000 clones, 75% to 90% found once; its top ten account for approximately 4.4%. The CDR3 length is 14 residues. Per the germline V gene, CDR1 is MGHRA and CDR2 is YSYEKL. The V end lost 1 base, the J end lost 2 bases, and 8 bases lay between the germline ends. The material sequenced was peripheral blood, taken 28 days after the second AZD1222 dose. This clonotype was obtained from an adult who received the AZD1222 COVID-19 vaccine. The chain couples TRBV4-1 to TRBJ1-1; D call uncertain. The CDR3 nucleotides are TGCGCCAGCAGCCAAGCTGATGTAAACACTGAAGCTTTCTTT. Amino acid sequence: CASSQADVNTEAFF.